This TCR beta chain is from a study of blood T cell repertoires in COVID-19. The overall study: There were acute and convalescent COVID-19 samples, and they came from the United States, Italy and Spain. The analysed material was cDNA or gDNA that came from T cells, B-cell-depleted T cells, or PBMCs.

Note on this clone: This specimen includes other DNA sequences encoding the same CDR3.

Original handling: Estimation of nucleated cell counts relied on the amplification of reference gene primers. Repertoires were generated with immunoSEQ multiplex PCR, while TCRdb's copy carries only in-frame clones and drops some. V and J calls plus clone size are reproduced from that table; the DNA served to infer D and trimming. The data contain 270,000 or so clones, roughly 87% of them singletons. Sequencing input: peripheral blood. The receptor comes from a human donor in a cohort sampled during active COVID-19.

The CDR3 DNA follows: TGCGCCAGCAGCTTGGACGGGGCCTACGAGCAGTACTTC. Translating it yields CASSLDGAYEQYF. J is TRBJ2-7 and V is TRBV5-1, with D possibly TRBD2 on 5 matching bases. Germline values: CDR1 SGHRS, CDR2 YFSETQ. The CDR3 runs to 13 residues. With 0 bases removed from V and 2 bases from J, the gap between germline ends came to 6 bases.